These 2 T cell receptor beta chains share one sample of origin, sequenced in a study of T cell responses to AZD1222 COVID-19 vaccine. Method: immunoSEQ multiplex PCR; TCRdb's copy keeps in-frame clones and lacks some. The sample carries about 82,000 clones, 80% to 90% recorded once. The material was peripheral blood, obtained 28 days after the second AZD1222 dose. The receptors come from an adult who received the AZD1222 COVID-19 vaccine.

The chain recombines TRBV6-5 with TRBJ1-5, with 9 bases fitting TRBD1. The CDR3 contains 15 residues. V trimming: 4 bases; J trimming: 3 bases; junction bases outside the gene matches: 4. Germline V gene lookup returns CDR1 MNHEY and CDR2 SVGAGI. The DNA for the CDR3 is TGTGCCAGCAGTTTCCGGACAGGGGACAATCAGCCCCAGCATTTT. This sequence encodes CASSFRTGDNQPQHF.

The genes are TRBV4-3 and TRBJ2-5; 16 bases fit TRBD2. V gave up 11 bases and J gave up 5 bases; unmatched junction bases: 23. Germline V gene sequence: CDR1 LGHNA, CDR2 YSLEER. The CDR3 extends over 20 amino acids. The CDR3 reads CAPTRSPPGTSGRAGETQYF. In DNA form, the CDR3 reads TGCGCCCCCACCCGAAGCCCACCCGGGACTAGCGGGAGGGCTGGGGAGACCCAGTACTTC.